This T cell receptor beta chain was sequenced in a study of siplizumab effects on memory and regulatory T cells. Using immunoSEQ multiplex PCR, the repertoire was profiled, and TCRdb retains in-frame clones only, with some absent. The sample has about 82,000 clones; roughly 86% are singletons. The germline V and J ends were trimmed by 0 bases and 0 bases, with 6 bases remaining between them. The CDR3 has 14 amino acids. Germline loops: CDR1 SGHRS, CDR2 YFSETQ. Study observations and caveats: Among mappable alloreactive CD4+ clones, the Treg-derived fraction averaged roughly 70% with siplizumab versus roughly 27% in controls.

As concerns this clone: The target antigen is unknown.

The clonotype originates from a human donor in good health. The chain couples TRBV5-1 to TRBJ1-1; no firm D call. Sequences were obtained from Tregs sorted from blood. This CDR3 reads CASSLAMMNTEAFF. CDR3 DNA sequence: TGCGCCAGCAGCTTGGCCATGATGAACACTGAAGCTTTCTTT.